This T cell receptor (beta chain) was profiled in a study of T cell changes during pregnancy in multiple sclerosis. The assay was immunoSEQ multiplex PCR, and TCRdb's table has in-frame clones only and misses some. The sample has fewer than 110,000 clones, about 90% seen once. Germline CDR1 MNHEY, CDR2 SVGAGI. The CDR3 has 15 residues. With V trimmed by 6 bases and J by 11 bases, 17 bases remained unmatched. The receptor comes from a female donor with multiple sclerosis, enrolled in a pregnancy study. The gene calls are TRBV6-5 and TRBJ1-1; 8 nucleotides agree with TRBD1. Sequencing used peripheral blood, obtained after pregnancy. CDR3 region: CASSATDRGKGGAFF. As DNA, the CDR3 is TGTGCCAGCAGCGCCACTGACAGGGGCAAAGGAGGGGCTTTCTTT.